This T cell receptor beta chain was recovered during a study of control samples from healthy donors and cancer patients. Trimming removed 2 bases from V and 5 bases from J; junction bases left unmatched: 4. The CDR3 runs to 13 residues. Germline V gene sequence: CDR1 SGHRS, CDR2 YFSETQ. TCRdb keeps only in-frame clones here, not all; method: immunoSEQ multiplex PCR. In the table there are 35,000 to 45,000 clones, over 80% of which are singletons. Specimen: blood. The genes are TRBV5-1 and TRBJ2-7; TRBD2 aligns across 7 bases. The clonotype originates from a man aged 55 to 70 in good health. This chain's CDR3 is CASSLVLADEQYF. CDR3 DNA: TGCGCCAGCAGCTTAGTTCTAGCGGACGAGCAGTACTTC.